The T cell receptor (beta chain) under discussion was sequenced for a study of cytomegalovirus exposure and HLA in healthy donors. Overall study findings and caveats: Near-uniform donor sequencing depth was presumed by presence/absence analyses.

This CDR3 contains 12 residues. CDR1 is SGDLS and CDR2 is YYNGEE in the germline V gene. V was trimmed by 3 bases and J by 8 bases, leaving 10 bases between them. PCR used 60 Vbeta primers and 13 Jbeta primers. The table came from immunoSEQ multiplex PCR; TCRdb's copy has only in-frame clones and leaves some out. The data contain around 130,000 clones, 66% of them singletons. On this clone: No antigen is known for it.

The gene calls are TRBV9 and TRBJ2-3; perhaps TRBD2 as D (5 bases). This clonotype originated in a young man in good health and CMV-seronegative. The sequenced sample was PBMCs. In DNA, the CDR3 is TGTGCCAGCAGCGAGGACTTGACTACGCAGTATTTT. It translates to CASSEDLTTQYF.